Reported below is one T cell receptor beta chain. CDR1 SGHAT and CDR2 FQNNGV come from the germline V gene. The CDR3 is made up of 18 amino acids. With V trimmed by 1 base and J by 6 bases, 13 bases remained unmatched. The data were taken from a study of cytomegalovirus exposure and HLA in healthy donors. It was with 60 Vbeta and 13 Jbeta primers that the PCR ran. Using immunoSEQ multiplex PCR, the repertoire was profiled, and TCRdb retains in-frame clones only, with some absent. The top ten clones hold around 15% of a sample with roughly 110,000 clones, about 74% of them seen once. This TCR derives from a woman aged 40 to 50 in good health and CMV-seropositive. The V and J genes are TRBV11-2 and TRBJ1-2; TRBD1 matches at 11 bases. The sequenced material came from PBMCs. CDR3 amino acids: CASSLAGTGGIAKDGYTF. The CDR3 DNA is TGTGCCAGCAGCTTAGCAGGGACAGGGGGGATCGCGAAGGATGGCTACACCTTC.